The 22 T cell receptor beta chains given below trace back to one sample, sequenced in a study of cytomegalovirus exposure and HLA in healthy donors. The study ran its PCR with 60 Vbeta and 13 Jbeta primers. Produced via immunoSEQ multiplex PCR; TCRdb's table is partial and in-frame only. The data show 150,000 or so clones, just under 75% seen once. Material: PBMCs. The receptor set was obtained from a woman younger than 35 in good health and CMV-seronegative.

This clone was observed once. This chain uses TRBV7-9 with TRBJ2-1; the match to TRBD2 covers 8 bases. V gave up 3 bases and J gave up 3 bases; unmatched junction bases: 4. This CDR3 has 15 residues. Germline V gene data show CDR1 as SEHNR and CDR2 as FQNEAQ (reference sequence). Here the CDR3 reads CASSFREGFYNEQFF. As DNA, the CDR3 is TGTGCCAGCAGCTTCCGGGAGGGCTTCTACAATGAGCAGTTCTTC.

The chain links TRBV4-3 to TRBJ1-6; a possible D gene is TRBD1 (6 bases). Trimming cost V 3 bases and J 0 bases, with 9 bases left between them. Germline V gives CDR1 LGHNA, CDR2 YSLEER. The CDR3 extends over 16 amino acids. In DNA form, the CDR3 reads TGCGCCAGCAGCCAGAGGGGGAGCTCCTATAATTCACCCCTCCACTTT. Translation: CASSQRGSSYNSPLHF.

J is TRBJ2-1 and V is TRBV4-3, with 8 nucleotides matching TRBD2. Germline V lookup: CDR1 LGHNA, CDR2 YSLEER. Unmatched junction bases numbered 5, after V lost 1 base and J lost 6 bases. The CDR3 is made up of 15 amino acids. The CDR3 DNA reads as TGCGCCAGCAGCCAAGCGTCCGGGGGGGTCAATGAGCAGTTCTTC. Its translation is CASSQASGGVNEQFF.

The chain combines TRBV11-2 with TRBJ2-1; D may be TRBD2 (5 bases). The V end lost 7 bases, the J end lost 9 bases, and 22 bases lay between the germline ends. Germline V CDR1 and CDR2: SGHAT, FQNNGV. The CDR3 has 15 amino acids. The CDR3 DNA reads as TGTGCCAGCACCCTAGCCCCACTAGTCCCAAGTGAGCAGTTCTTC. Its translation: CASTLAPLVPSEQFF.

The chain has TRBV2 and TRBJ1-5, with D perhaps matching TRBD1 (5 bases). The CDR3 is 16 residues long. Germline V gene sequence: CDR1 SNHLY, CDR2 FYNNEI. The V and J ends lost 7 bases and 0 bases respectively, with 16 bases between them. Here the CDR3 DNA reads TGTGCCAGCAATCTCGGCAGGGTCGATAGCAATCAGCCCCAGCATTTT. Protein product: CASNLGRVDSNQPQHF.

This clone was seen a few times. The chain links TRBV9 to TRBJ1-1, with D possibly being TRBD1 (5 bases). This CDR3 contains 14 residues. Trimming cost V 0 bases and J 3 bases, with 9 bases left between them. Germline CDR1 SGDLS, CDR2 YYNGEE. CDR3 sequence reads: CASSVEGGDTEAFF. The CDR3 coding sequence is TGTGCCAGCAGCGTAGAGGGAGGGGACACTGAAGCTTTCTTT.

The chain employs TRBV9 and TRBJ2-1; TRBD2 matches at 8 bases. The V gene's germline CDR1 is SGDLS and CDR2 YYNGEE. This CDR3 has 14 amino acids. J lost 5 bases, V lost 4 bases, and 5 bases had no gene match. This CDR3 is CASSLIAGHNEQFF. CDR3 nucleotide sequence: TGTGCCAGCAGCCTTATAGCGGGGCACAATGAGCAGTTCTTC. Using reference TRBV9 and TRBJ2-1 for the parts outside the CDR3, the full variable domain is DSGVTQTPKHLITATGQRVTLRCSPRSGDLSVYWYQQSLDQGLQFLIQYYNGEERAKGNILERFSAQQFPDLHSELNLSSLELGDSALYFCASSLIAGHNEQFFGPGTRLTVL.

The CDR3 is CASINSGSGDEQFF. DNA of the CDR3: TGTGCCAGCATCAATTCCGGATCGGGGGATGAGCAGTTCTTC. The chain joins TRBV5-8 to TRBJ2-1; D may be TRBD2 (6 bases). Trimming left V 6 bases short and J 8 bases short, with 18 bases between. The CDR3 length is 14 residues. Germline CDR1 is SGHTS and CDR2 is YDEGEE.

The V and J genes are TRBV5-8 and TRBJ1-4; D remains ambiguous. CDR3 length: 16 amino acids. Germline V lookup: CDR1 SGHTS, CDR2 YDEGEE. V was pared by 6 bases and J by 0 bases, with 15 bases between. CDR3 loop: CASTLRAGSTNEKLFF. The CDR3 nucleotides are TGTGCCAGCACCCTCCGCGCGGGTTCAACTAATGAAAAACTGTTTTTT.

The chain links TRBV29-1 to TRBJ1-2, with 7 bases identical to TRBD1. CDR1 is SQVTM, CDR2 ANQGSEA, per germline. CDR3 length: 14 amino acids. Trimming removed 6 bases from V and 1 base from J; junction bases left unmatched: 8. CDR3 protein: CSVAGTDNNYGYTF. In nucleotides, the CDR3 is TGCAGCGTCGCAGGGACAGATAATAACTATGGCTACACCTTC.

V is TRBV11-2 and J is TRBJ2-1; D possibly corresponds to TRBD1 (5 bases). The germline CDR1 and CDR2 sequences are SGHAT and FQNNGV. This CDR3 is built from 15 residues. Deletions cut 1 base from V and 0 bases from J, with 7 bases between. DNA for the CDR3: TGTGCCAGCAGCTTAGGACAGAGCTCCTACAATGAGCAGTTCTTC. It specifies CASSLGQSSYNEQFF. The whole variable domain, remainder taken from reference TRBV11-2 and TRBJ2-1, is EAGVAQSPRYKIIEKRQSVAFWCNPISGHATLYWYQQILGQGPKLLIQFQNNGVVDDSQLPKDRFSAERLKGVDSTLKIQPAKLEDSAVYLCASSLGQSSYNEQFFGPGTRLTVL.

The rearrangement links TRBV7-9 to TRBJ2-7; TRBD1 aligns across 9 bases. The CDR3 contains 15 residues. Germline V gene lookup returns CDR1 SEHNR and CDR2 FQNEAQ (reference sequence). V shed 5 bases and J 0 bases; nucleotides not matched to a gene: 5. The CDR3 bases are TGTGCCAGCAGCGCCGGGACAGGGAGCTCCTACGAGCAGTACTTC. This encodes CASSAGTGSSYEQYF.

A few counts support this clone. The V call is TRBV11-2, the J call TRBJ1-2, with D perhaps TRBD1 (6 bases). V gave up 5 bases and J gave up 7 bases, with 20 bases separating them. CDR3 length: 15 amino acids. Germline V gene sequence: CDR1 SGHAT, CDR2 FQNNGV. The CDR3 region is CASSPLGGAAGGYTF. The CDR3 nucleotides read TGTGCCAGCAGCCCCCTAGGGGGGGCGGCGGGTGGCTACACCTTC.

The V and J genes are TRBV19 and TRBJ1-4; no reliable D call. Germline CDR1 LNHDA, CDR2 SQIVND (reference sequence). The CDR3 loop spans 14 amino acids. V gave up 7 bases and J gave up 5 bases, with 14 bases separating them. CDR3 protein: CASKSTANNEKLFF. CDR3 DNA: TGTGCCAGTAAGAGTACAGCCAACAATGAAAAACTGTTTTTT.

This clone was seen a handful of times. This chain uses TRBV18 with TRBJ2-1; TRBD1 agrees at 8 bases. The trim removed 3 bases at V and 7 bases at J, leaving 8 bases unmatched. The length of the CDR3 is 15 residues. Germline V lookup: CDR1 KGHSH, CDR2 LQKENI. CDR3: CASSPGDRIQNEQFF. DNA for the CDR3: TGTGCCAGCTCACCCGGGGACAGGATACAAAATGAGCAGTTCTTC.

This clone was detected a few times. The genes are TRBV18 and TRBJ2-5; TRBD1 matches 12 bases. The CDR3 is made up of 16 amino acids. V was clipped by 3 bases and J by 3 bases; unmatched bases: 5. Germline V gene sequence: CDR1 KGHSH, CDR2 LQKENI. In nucleotides, the CDR3 is TGTGCCAGCTCACCGACGGGACAGGGGGCGGAAGAGACCCAGTACTTC. It is translated as CASSPTGQGAEETQYF.

The V call is TRBV19, the J call TRBJ2-1; 11 positions match TRBD2. The CDR3 runs 15 residues. Germline-derived CDR1 and CDR2 are LNHDA and SQIVND (reference sequence). Germline trimming cut 3 bases from V and 4 bases from J; bases unmatched to any gene: 2. CDR3 DNA sequence: TGTGCCAGTAGTATGGTAGCGGGAGGGTACAATGAGCAGTTCTTC. Translated, it gives CASSMVAGGYNEQFF.

The table lists this clone with a few counts. The rearrangement joins TRBV19 to TRBJ1-5; D is ambiguous. V was pared by 5 bases and J by 4 bases, with 9 bases between. Looked up from germline, CDR1 is LNHDA and CDR2 is SQIVND (reference sequence). The CDR3 runs to 13 residues. Here the CDR3 reads CASSLPGNQPQHF. CDR3 nucleotides: TGTGCCAGTAGTCTTCCCGGGAATCAGCCCCAGCATTTT.

The genes are TRBV19 and TRBJ1-5; D remains unclear. The CDR3 covers 12 residues. In germline, CDR1 is LNHDA, CDR2 SQIVND (reference sequence). The V and J ends lost 3 bases and 3 bases respectively, with 3 bases between them. The CDR3 is CASSIHNQPQHF. DNA of the CDR3: TGTGCCAGTAGTATTCACAATCAGCCCCAGCATTTT. Full variable domain (missing parts from reference TRBV19 and TRBJ1-5): DGGITQSPKYLFRKEGQNVTLSCEQNLNHDAMYWYRQDPGQGLRLIYYSQIVNDFQKGDIAEGYSVSREKKESFPLTVTSAQKNPTAFYLCASSIHNQPQHFGDGTRLSIL.

The chain carries TRBV11-3 and TRBJ2-2; 9 nucleotides align to TRBD1. CDR1 SGHNT and CDR2 YENEEA come from the germline V gene. The CDR3 is 16 amino acids. V shed 5 bases and J 7 bases; nucleotides not matched to a gene: 11. Written as DNA, the CDR3 is TGTGCCAGCAGCCCGTGGGGGACAGGGAACGGCGGGGAGCTGTTTTTT. It specifies CASSPWGTGNGGELFF.

This chain connects TRBV7-9 to TRBJ2-1; 8 bases align to TRBD2. Germline assignment: CDR1 SEHNR and CDR2 FQNEAQ (reference sequence). V lost 1 base and J lost 4; bases outside the gene matches: 0. The CDR3 totals 14 residues. The CDR3 nucleotides read TGTGCCAGCAGCTTAGAGCGGGAGTACAATGAGCAGTTCTTC. Translated, it gives CASSLEREYNEQFF.

The chain joins TRBV6-4 to TRBJ2-3; 11 bases line up with TRBD2. The CDR3 is made up of 16 amino acids. Germline V lookup: CDR1 MRHNA, CDR2 SNTAGT. V shed 4 bases, J shed 2 bases, and the junction held 5 bases outside the gene matches. The CDR3 DNA sequence: TGTGCCAGCAGTGCGGCTAGCGGGGGGTACACAGATACGCAGTATTTT. It is translated as CASSAASGGYTDTQYF.